The rows below give T cell receptor beta chains drawn from one sample of a study of a mutant IDH1 vaccine in newly diagnosed glioma. Repertoires were generated with immunoSEQ multiplex PCR, while TCRdb's copy carries only in-frame clones and drops some. This sample has some 60,000 clones, with 81% found just once. Their antigens remain unidentified. This specimen was PBMCs, taken from a glioma patient whose treatment included an IDH1 peptide vaccine. These receptors were obtained from a middle-aged man with glioma. The CDR3 runs from the conserved cysteine through the conserved F or W. The D gene is left open where the match is weak. Where a row states a size, it is once, few, many or the class of an expanded clone; other rows omit it.

J: TRBJ2-3
size: NA
V: TRBV15
D: NA
CDR3: CATSRDDETQYF
DNA: TGTGCCACCAGCAGAGATGATGAGACGCAGTATTTT

J: TRBJ1-1
size: few
V: TRBV29-1
D: TRBD1
CDR3: CSVGGTGYTEAFF
DNA: TGCAGCGTTGGTGGGACAGGGTACACTGAAGCTTTCTTT

J: TRBJ2-1
size: NA
V: TRBV4-2
D: TRBD2
CDR3: CASSNSGGAYNEQFF
DNA: TGTGCCAGCAGCAACAGCGGGGGCGCCTACAATGAGCAGTTCTTC

J: TRBJ1-1
size: NA
V: TRBV30
D: NA
CDR3: CAWSVGGNTEAFF
DNA: TGTGCCTGGAGTGTGGGGGGGAACACTGAAGCTTTCTTT

J: TRBJ2-6
size: few
V: TRBV5-8
D: NA
CDR3: CASSWTGANVLTF
DNA: TGTGCCAGCAGCTGGACTGGGGCCAACGTCCTGACTTTC

J: TRBJ2-3
size: NA
V: TRBV4-3
D: NA
CDR3: CASSQGAGASTDTQYF
DNA: TGCGCCAGCAGCCAAGGGGCGGGGGCTAGCACAGATACGCAGTATTTT

J: TRBJ2-7
size: NA
V: TRBV28
D: NA
CDR3: CASSTVYEQYF
DNA: TGTGCCAGCAGTACGGTTTACGAGCAGTACTTC

J: TRBJ2-7
size: NA
V: TRBV28
D: TRBD1
CDR3: CASSGQGTNYEQYF
DNA: TGTGCCAGCAGCGGACAGGGGACCAACTACGAGCAGTACTTC

J: TRBJ2-7
size: NA
V: TRBV5-5
D: NA
CDR3: CASSLGQGRYEQYF
DNA: TGTGCCAGCAGCTTGGGGCAGGGGAGGTACGAGCAGTACTTC

J: TRBJ1-6
size: NA
V: TRBV30
D: NA
CDR3: CAWSGLYNSPLHF
DNA: TGTGCCTGGAGCGGACTGTATAATTCACCCCTCCACTTT

J: TRBJ1-5
size: once
V: TRBV15
D: NA
CDR3: CATSRVGVPSQHF
DNA: TGTGCCACCAGCAGAGTCGGGGTACCGTCCCAGCATTTT

J: TRBJ2-1
size: NA
V: TRBV7-2
D: NA
CDR3: CASSLLAGSSYNEQFF
DNA: TGTGCCAGCAGCTTATTGGCGGGGAGCTCCTACAATGAGCAGTTCTTC

J: TRBJ1-2
size: NA
V: TRBV27
D: NA
CDR3: CASRTDRSEGYTF
DNA: TGTGCCAGCAGGACGGACAGATCGGAAGGCTACACCTTC

J: TRBJ2-3
size: NA
V: TRBV6-4
D: TRBD2
CDR3: CASSEASGDVDTQYF
DNA: TGTGCCAGCAGTGAAGCTAGCGGGGACGTAGATACGCAGTATTTT

J: TRBJ2-6
size: NA
V: TRBV2
D: NA
CDR3: CASTGNGANVLTF
DNA: TGTGCCAGCACAGGGAACGGGGCCAACGTCCTGACTTTC

J: TRBJ2-7
size: NA
V: TRBV6-1
D: NA
CDR3: CASSEAHRSYEQYF
DNA: TGTGCCAGCAGTGAAGCTCACAGATCCTACGAGCAGTACTTC

J: TRBJ2-7
size: NA
V: TRBV29-1
D: TRBD1
CDR3: CSVRLRSGGLGEQYF
DNA: TGCAGCGTTCGTCTTCGGTCAGGGGGTTTGGGGGAGCAGTACTTC

J: TRBJ1-4
size: few
V: TRBV2
D: NA
CDR3: CASSETEQPHIEKLFF
DNA: TGTGCCAGCAGTGAAACAGAGCAGCCGCATATTGAAAAACTGTTTTTT

J: TRBJ2-3
size: once
V: TRBV18
D: NA
CDR3: CASSIVSDTQYF
DNA: TGTGCCAGCTCAATTGTCTCAGATACGCAGTATTTT

J: TRBJ2-1
size: once
V: TRBV10-3
D: NA
CDR3: CAISAGNNEQFF
DNA: TGTGCCATCAGTGCGGGCAACAATGAGCAGTTCTTC

J: TRBJ2-7
size: NA
V: TRBV6-1
D: TRBD2
CDR3: CASSESGRAYEQYF
DNA: TGTGCCAGCAGTGAGTCCGGGAGGGCCTACGAGCAGTACTTC

J: TRBJ2-7
size: NA
V: TRBV6-5
D: TRBD2
CDR3: CASRSGIGPYEQYF
DNA: TGTGCCAGCAGGAGCGGGATTGGCCCCTACGAGCAGTACTTC

J: TRBJ2-7
size: NA
V: TRBV9
D: NA
CDR3: CASSVYLAGDEQYF
DNA: TGTGCCAGCAGCGTCTATCTGGCAGGGGACGAGCAGTACTTC

J: TRBJ1-1
size: NA
V: TRBV2
D: TRBD1
CDR3: CASSDSGQIRDTEAFF
DNA: TGTGCCAGCAGTGATTCGGGACAGATCAGGGACACTGAAGCTTTCTTT